A single sample is the source of the 26 T cell receptor beta chains below, sequenced in a study of shared clonotypes between healthy human individuals (dated by TCRdb to the early 2020s). Library construction relied on the immunoSEQ multiplex PCR assay. The immuneACCESS repertoire file appears here via TCRdb, limited to in-frame rearrangements. These files lack a portion of the clones; in checked studies, under half of the deficit traces to unresolved V genes, and the cause of the others is not known. For this sample the table gives roughly 2 million clones, of which under 97% were detected only once. The ten largest clonotypes hold about 0.13% of the sample. Sequencing was performed on naive CD4+ T cells sorted from blood. The label giving this sample's cell subset or site can be read as: CD45RA+ positively selected. All receptors come from a man aged 18-30 years in good health.

The rearrangement uses TRBV18 and TRBJ2-6, with 7 bases identical to TRBD1. This CDR3 is 18 amino acids long. With V trimmed by 3 bases and J by 4 bases, 12 bases remained unmatched. CDR1 and CDR2 (germline): KGHSH, LQKENI. CDR3 nucleotides: TGTGCCAGCTCACCTCTGACAGGGCCGATACCCGGGGCCAACGTCCTGACTTTC. Its translation is CASSPLTGPIPGANVLTF.

This chain joins TRBV5-1 and TRBJ2-3; D is possibly TRBD1 or TRBD2 (6 bases each). The V end lost 0 bases, the J end lost 4 bases, and 21 bases lay between the germline ends. The CDR3 spans 18 residues. Germline CDR1 SGHRS, CDR2 YFSETQ. This CDR3 reads CASSLGSGALSRADTQYF. In DNA, the CDR3 is TGCGCCAGCAGCTTGGGGTCGGGGGCCCTCTCTAGGGCAGATACGCAGTATTTT.

V is TRBV7-9 and J is TRBJ2-3, with D unresolved. Trimming removed 10 bases from V and 4 bases from J, with 12 bases in between. This CDR3 contains 12 residues. Germline V gene sequence: CDR1 SEHNR, CDR2 FQNEAQ (reference sequence). The CDR3 loop reads CATGIQPDTQYF. The CDR3 DNA reads TGTGCCACCGGCATCCAGCCAGATACGCAGTATTTT.

This rearrangement joins TRBV4-1 to TRBJ2-2; no clear D gene. Germline V gene lookup returns CDR1 MGHRA and CDR2 YSYEKL. The CDR3 extends over 17 amino acids. V was trimmed by 1 base and J by 7 bases, leaving 19 bases between them. The CDR3 DNA reads as TGCGCCAGCAGCCAAGTTCAGCGCTTTTTTCGCGGCGGGGAGCTGTTTTTT. It translates to CASSQVQRFFRGGELFF.

The rearrangement joins TRBV5-1 to TRBJ1-6, with TRBD1 as a possible D gene (6 bases). The germline V and J ends were trimmed by 2 bases and 10 bases, with 16 bases remaining between them. Germline V gives CDR1 SGHRS, CDR2 YFSETQ. The CDR3 runs to 15 residues. In DNA, the CDR3 is TGCGCCAGCAGCTTAACTGGGGGCGCGGACTCACCCCTCCACTTT. The encoded protein is CASSLTGGADSPLHF.

The chain is built from TRBV27 and TRBJ2-3; 8 nucleotides match TRBD2. Per germline, CDR1 MNHEY and CDR2 SMNVEV (reference sequence). The CDR3 extends over 17 amino acids. V was clipped by 8 bases and J by 5 bases; unmatched bases: 18. For the CDR3, the DNA is TGTGCCAGCTCAGTGTGGTCCGGGACTAGGGGGGAAGATACGCAGTATTTT. Translated, it gives CASSVWSGTRGEDTQYF.

The rearrangement uses TRBV19 and TRBJ1-1; D not certain. In germline, CDR1 is LNHDA, CDR2 SQIVND (reference sequence). CDR3 length equals 10 residues. Deletions cut 8 bases from V and 3 bases from J, with 4 bases between. The CDR3 loop reads CASGYTEAFF. CDR3 bases: TGTGCCAGTGGGTACACTGAAGCTTTCTTT. The full variable domain, in which reference TRBV19 and TRBJ1-1 provide the parts outside the CDR3, is DGGITQSPKYLFRKEGQNVTLSCEQNLNHDAMYWYRQDPGQGLRLIYYSQIVNDFQKGDIAEGYSVSREKKESFPLTVTSAQKNPTAFYLCASGYTEAFFGQGTRLTVV.

V usage is TRBV20-1 and J usage is TRBJ2-1, with TRBD2 matching 9 bases. The CDR3 has 11 residues. Trimming removed 6 bases from V and 7 bases from J; junction bases left unmatched: 1. Germline lookup yields CDR1 DFQATT and CDR2 SNEGSKA (reference sequence). The chain's CDR3 is CSAGLANEQFF. CDR3 nucleotides: TGCAGTGCGGGACTAGCTAATGAGCAGTTCTTC.

The gene calls are TRBV27 and TRBJ1-1, with 8 bases matching TRBD1. There are 17 residues in the CDR3. The V gene end was trimmed by 5 bases and the J gene end by 3 bases; junction bases not matched to a gene: 14. Per germline, CDR1 MNHEY and CDR2 SMNVEV (reference sequence). The CDR3 coding sequence is TGTGCCAGCAGTAAGGACAGGGAGCTCACCGAGGACACTGAAGCTTTCTTT. Its protein is CASSKDRELTEDTEAFF.

The chain combines TRBV7-2 with TRBJ2-3; weak D call: TRBD2 (5 bases). The germline V gene has CDR1 SGHTA and CDR2 FQGNSA. Trimming shortened V by 8 bases and J by 0 bases, and 12 bases separated the two germline ends. The CDR3 has 14 amino acids. As DNA, the CDR3 is TGTGCCAGCTCCTTAGCGTCAAGCACAGATACGCAGTATTTT. Protein: CASSLASSTDTQYF.

This chain's CDR3 is CASSTYVGRVNEQFF. In DNA form, the CDR3 reads TGTGCCAGCAGTACTTACGTGGGAAGGGTCAATGAGCAGTTCTTC. J is TRBJ2-1 and V is TRBV6-6; no definite D call. The V gene lost 5 bases and the J gene lost 6 bases, with 17 bases spanning the gap. The CDR3 has 15 residues. Per the germline V gene, CDR1 is MNHNY and CDR2 is SVGAGI (reference sequence).

This clone turned up a few times. Other DNA variants within this sample encode the same CDR3. V is TRBV6-6 and J is TRBJ2-3; D is undetermined. This CDR3 has 12 residues. Germline V gene data show CDR1 as MNHNY and CDR2 as SVGAGI (reference sequence). Trimming pared 4 bases from V and 2 bases from J, leaving 4 bases between. The CDR3 nucleotides read TGTGCCAGCAGTTCTCCCACAGATACGCAGTATTTT. This gives the protein CASSSPTDTQYF.

This chain joins TRBV7-9 and TRBJ2-5; 8 bases match TRBD1. V shed 4 bases, J shed 4 bases, and the junction held 5 bases outside the gene matches. This CDR3 is built from 14 residues. CDR1 SEHNR and CDR2 FQNEAQ come from the germline V gene (reference sequence). The CDR3 region is CASSSGQGRETQYF. CDR3 nucleotides: TGTGCCAGCAGCTCAGGACAGGGAAGAGAGACCCAGTACTTC.

The table lists this clone with a count of one. The chain employs TRBV4-3 and TRBJ2-3; either TRBD1 or TRBD2 may fit D (6 bases each). V was pared by 5 bases and J by 5 bases, with 11 bases between. Germline lookup yields CDR1 LGHNA and CDR2 YSLEER. This CDR3 has 13 residues. CDR3 region: CASSEKGGDTQYF. CDR3 nucleotide sequence: TGCGCCAGCAGCGAGAAGGGGGGAGATACGCAGTATTTT.

The chain has TRBV6-6 and TRBJ1-5, with a weak D call TRBD1 (6 bases). CDR1 and CDR2 (germline): MNHNY, SVGAGI (reference sequence). Trimming took 0 bases from V and 8 from J, leaving 14 bases between them. The CDR3 loop spans 15 amino acids. Written as DNA, the CDR3 is TGTGCCAGCAGTTACTCGAACCGGGGGCTTGAGCCCCAGCATTTT. Amino acid sequence: CASSYSNRGLEPQHF.

The chain joins TRBV7-8 to TRBJ2-3; 9 positions match TRBD2. The CDR3 runs to 16 residues. V shed 2 bases and J 0 bases; nucleotides not matched to a gene: 3. The germline CDR1 and CDR2 sequences are SGHVS and FQNEAQ. CDR3 sequence reads: CASSLYTSGSTDTQYF. In DNA form, the CDR3 reads TGTGCCAGCAGCTTATATACTAGCGGGAGCACAGATACGCAGTATTTT.

V gene TRBV18 combines with J gene TRBJ2-5, with D perhaps TRBD1 (5 bases). This CDR3 is built from 15 residues. CDR1 and CDR2 from the germline V gene are KGHSH and LQKENI. V lost 2 bases and J 4 bases, leaving 14 bases between the germline ends. CDR3 DNA: TGTGCCAGCTCACCAACGCTACAGGAGTTAGAGACCCAGTACTTC. This encodes CASSPTLQELETQYF.

J is TRBJ1-1 and V is TRBV29-1; TRBD1 matches at 9 bases. Trimming took 6 bases from V and 6 from J; bases not matched to a gene: 23. Germline CDR1 is SQVTM and CDR2 is ANQGSEA. The CDR3 sequence is 18 residues long. The CDR3 spells CSVRPEAPGQGISPEAFF. The CDR3, as DNA: TGCAGCGTACGACCCGAAGCCCCGGGACAGGGAATCTCACCTGAAGCTTTCTTT.

The chain uses TRBV29-1 and TRBJ1-1; a weak D match, TRBD1 (5 bases). Germline lookup yields CDR1 SQVTM and CDR2 ANQGSEA. CDR3 length: 14 residues. Deletions cut 1 base from V and 1 base from J, with 10 bases between. The CDR3 sequence is CSVEVAGRNTEAFF. CDR3 bases: TGCAGCGTTGAAGTAGCAGGGAGGAACACTGAAGCTTTCTTT. The complete variable domain, with remaining parts taken from reference TRBV29-1 and TRBJ1-1, reads SAVISQKPSRDICQRGTSLTIQCQVDSQVTMMFWYRQQPGQSLTLIATANQGSEATYESGFVIDKFPISRPNLTFSTLTVSNMSPEDSSIYLCSVEVAGRNTEAFFGQGTRLTVV.

The V call is TRBV6-1, the J call TRBJ2-3; D ambiguous. V was pared by 7 bases and J by 0 bases, with 14 bases between. The CDR3 contains 15 residues. The V gene's germline CDR1 is MNHNS and CDR2 SASEGT. The CDR3 spells CASTPRPSSTDTQYF. DNA for the CDR3: TGTGCCAGCACCCCAAGACCTTCTAGCACAGATACGCAGTATTTT.

The CDR3 coding sequence is TGTGCCAGCAGCCGGGACACACCCAACCAGTACTTC. Protein sequence: CASSRDTPNQYF. V usage is TRBV5-4 and J usage is TRBJ2-7; maybe TRBD1 (6 bases). CDR1 is SGHNT, CDR2 YYREEE, per germline (reference sequence). Trimming pared 4 bases from V and 10 bases from J, leaving 15 bases between. The length of the CDR3 is 12 residues. Full variable domain (outside the CDR3, taken from reference TRBV5-4 and TRBJ2-7): ETGVTQSPTHLIKTRGQQVTLRCSSQSGHNTVSWYQQALGQGPQFIFQYYREEENGRGNFPPRFSGLQFPNYSSELNVNALELDDSALYLCASSRDTPNQYFGPGTRLTVT.

Notes on this clone: The same CDR3 can be traced to other DNA sequences in this sample. This chain connects TRBV5-4 to TRBJ2-7; 7 nucleotides match TRBD2. J gave up 0 bases and V 4 bases, and 4 bases lay outside the gene matches. Germline V gene lookup returns CDR1 SGHNT and CDR2 YYREEE (reference sequence). The CDR3 consists of 14 residues. DNA of the CDR3: TGTGCCAGCAGCCTCGGGGGGTTCTCCTACGAGCAGTACTTC. Protein: CASSLGGFSYEQYF.

The chain recombines TRBV5-1 with TRBJ2-2; possibly TRBD1 for D (6 bases). The CDR3 is made up of 13 amino acids. In germline, CDR1 is SGHRS, CDR2 YFSETQ. V lost 4 bases and J 7 bases, leaving 11 bases between the germline ends. DNA for the CDR3: TGCGCCAGCAGCCCAGGGGCGGGCGGGGAGCTGTTTTTT. This translates into CASSPGAGGELFF.

V and J are TRBV6-5 and TRBJ1-2; D is unresolved. CDR3 length: 13 amino acids. Looked up from germline, CDR1 is MNHEY and CDR2 is SVGAGI. V dropped 5 bases and J dropped 8 bases, with 15 bases sitting between them. Here the CDR3 DNA reads TGTGCCAGCAGTCAGACCCATCTCTGGGGCTACACCTTC. It encodes CASSQTHLWGYTF.

The chain recombines TRBV2 with TRBJ1-1; 7 bases fit TRBD1. The germline CDR1 and CDR2 sequences are SNHLY and FYNNEI. Unmatched junction bases numbered 10, after V lost 3 bases and J lost 0 bases. This CDR3 spans 17 amino acids. The chain's CDR3 is CASSDGGQAFMNTEAFF. CDR3 nucleotide sequence: TGTGCCAGCAGTGATGGAGGACAGGCGTTCATGAACACTGAAGCTTTCTTT.

This clone was seen once. The chain couples TRBV4-1 to TRBJ2-7; 10 nucleotides match TRBD2. Losses at the gene ends were 1 base for V and 1 base for J; bases not matched to a gene: 4. Germline CDR1 and CDR2: MGHRA and YSYEKL. This CDR3 is built from 16 residues. The chain's CDR3 is CASSQGLAGQSYEQYF. CDR3 nucleotide sequence: TGCGCCAGCAGCCAAGGACTAGCGGGCCAATCCTACGAGCAGTACTTC.